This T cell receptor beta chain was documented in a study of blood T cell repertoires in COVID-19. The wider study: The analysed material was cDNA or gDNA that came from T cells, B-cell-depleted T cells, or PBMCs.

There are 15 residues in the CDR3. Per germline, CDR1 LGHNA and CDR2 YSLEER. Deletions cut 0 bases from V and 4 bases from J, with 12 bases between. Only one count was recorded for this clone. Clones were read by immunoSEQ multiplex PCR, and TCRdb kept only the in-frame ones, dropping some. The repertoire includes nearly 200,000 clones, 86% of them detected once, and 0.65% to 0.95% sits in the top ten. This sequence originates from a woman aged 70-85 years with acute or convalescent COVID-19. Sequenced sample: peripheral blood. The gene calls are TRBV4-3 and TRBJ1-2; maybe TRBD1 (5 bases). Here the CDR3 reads CASSQDGGRGYGYTF. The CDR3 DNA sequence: TGCGCCAGCAGCCAAGATGGGGGGAGGGGCTATGGCTACACCTTC.